The 7 T cell receptor beta chains below were found in one sample sequenced in a study of T cell responses to AZD1222 COVID-19 vaccine. Data came from immunoSEQ multiplex PCR; TCRdb stores just in-frame clones and leaves some out. This sample has about 100,000 clones, with nearly 95% found just once. Material: peripheral blood, obtained on day 0 of AZD1222 vaccination. The origin of the receptors is an adult in good health.

The rearrangement uses TRBV30 and TRBJ2-3; 9 bases fit TRBD2. There are 12 residues in the CDR3. Germline V gives CDR1 GTSNPN, CDR2 SVGIG (reference sequence). V was pared by 7 bases and J by 5 bases, with 4 bases of the junction left unmatched. CDR3: CAFSGSGDTQYF. The CDR3 DNA reads as TGTGCCTTTAGCGGGAGTGGAGATACGCAGTATTTT.

The rearrangement joins TRBV7-9 to TRBJ1-4; D perhaps matches TRBD1 (6 bases). The CDR3 is 16 residues long. From germline, CDR1 is SEHNR and CDR2 FQNEAQ (reference sequence). V gave up 4 bases and J gave up 1 base, with 13 bases separating them. CDR3 sequence (DNA): TGTGCCAGCAGCTCGTTCCCGGGACAAACTAATGAAAAACTGTTTTTT. It yields the protein CASSSFPGQTNEKLFF.

V and J are TRBV19 and TRBJ1-2, with 9 nucleotides matching TRBD1. The V segment lost 5 bases and the J segment 3 bases; nucleotides outside the gene matches: 7. The CDR3 is made up of 15 amino acids. The germline CDR1 and CDR2 sequences are LNHDA and SQIVND (reference sequence). CDR3 coding DNA: TGTGCCAGTAGTCTAACCGGGACAGGGTACTATGGCTACACCTTC. Translation gives CASSLTGTGYYGYTF. Supplemented by reference TRBV19 and TRBJ1-2, the full variable domain reads DGGITQSPKYLFRKEGQNVTLSCEQNLNHDAMYWYRQDPGQGLRLIYYSQIVNDFQKGDIAEGYSVSREKKESFPLTVTSAQKNPTAFYLCASSLTGTGYYGYTFGSGTRLTVV.

The chain combines TRBV14 with TRBJ2-2; possible D gene TRBD2, 5 bases. The CDR3 runs 16 residues. Per germline, CDR1 SGHDN and CDR2 FVKESK. V lost 2 bases and J lost 2, with 12 bases in between. CDR3 nucleotides: TGTGCCAGCAGCCAACACCCCCCGGGAAACACCGGGGAGCTGTTTTTT. It codes for CASSQHPPGNTGELFF. Full variable domain (rest looked up from reference TRBV14 and TRBJ2-2): EAGVTQFPSHSVIEKGQTVTLRCDPISGHDNLYWYRRVMGKEIKFLLHFVKESKQDESGMPNNRFLAERTGGTYSTLKVQPAELEDSGVYFCASSQHPPGNTGELFFGEGSRLTVL.

The V call is TRBV2, the J call TRBJ1-1, with D perhaps matching TRBD1 (5 bases). The length of the CDR3 is 13 residues. V was trimmed by 6 bases and J by 5 bases, leaving 13 bases between them. Looked up from germline, CDR1 is SNHLY and CDR2 is FYNNEI. The CDR3 nucleotides are TGTGCCAGCAGGGCGGGGGGGGAAACTGAAGCTTTCTTT. Residues: CASRAGGETEAFF.

The CDR3 region is CASSRGGGLNSGNEQFF. CDR3 coding DNA: TGTGCCAGCAGCCGGGGAGGGGGCTTGAATAGTGGCAATGAGCAGTTCTTC. This chain connects TRBV14 to TRBJ2-1; D may correspond to TRBD1 or TRBD2 (7 bases each). The V gene lost 4 bases and the J gene lost 6 bases, with 22 bases spanning the gap. CDR1 SGHDN and CDR2 FVKESK come from the germline V gene. The CDR3 loop spans 17 amino acids.

The DNA of the CDR3 is TGTGCCAGCAGTAAAACCATGAACACTGAAGCTTTCTTT. Amino acids: CASSKTMNTEAFF. The chain uses TRBV6-5 and TRBJ1-1; D remains ambiguous. V gave up 5 bases and J gave up 0 bases, with 7 bases separating them. Germline lookup yields CDR1 MNHEY and CDR2 SVGAGI. The length of the CDR3 is 13 residues.